The next 10 T cell receptor beta chains were all read from a single sample in a study of control samples from healthy donors and cancer patients. TCRdb's table, derived via immunoSEQ multiplex PCR, lists solely in-frame clones and lacks some. The sample includes about 55,000 clones, around 90% of them seen just once. Specimen: blood. All receptors derive from a man aged 50-59 years in good health.

About this clone: One end of the junction does not line up with germline, which may come from a read error. The chain links TRBV13 to TRBJ2-2; D gene uncertain. CDR1 is PRHDT and CDR2 is FYEKMQ in the germline V gene (reference sequence). CDR3 length equals 14 residues. CDR3 protein: CTSSSSLNTGELFF. The CDR3 nucleotides are TGTACCAGCAGCTCAAGCCTTAACACCGGGGAGCTGTTTTTT. The variable domain in full, with the rest retrieved from reference TRBV13 and TRBJ2-2, is AAGVIQSPRHLIKEKRETATLKCYPIPRHDTVYWYQQGPGQDPQFLISFYEKMQSDKGSIPDRFSAQQFSDYHSELNMSSLELGDSALYFCTSSSSLNTGELFFGEGSRLTVL.

This chain connects TRBV5-3 to TRBJ1-6; no reliable D call. TRBV5-3 is an ORF, and what it does is uncertain. The CDR3 has 15 residues. The ends were cut back, 4 bases at V and 8 bases at J, with 16 bases in the middle. The CDR3 DNA reads TGTGCCAGAAGCCTGGTTGATAACCCGGATTCACCCCTCCACTTT. Protein product: CARSLVDNPDSPLHF.

The genes are TRBV27 and TRBJ1-3; 10 bases are shared with TRBD1. The CDR3 extends over 14 amino acids. CDR1 and CDR2 (germline): MNHEY, SMNVEV (reference sequence). J lost 2 bases, V lost 6 bases, and 1 base had no gene match. The DNA of the CDR3 is TGTGCCAGCAGGGGGACAGGGGCTGGAAACACCATATATTTT. Translating gives CASRGTGAGNTIYF.

This clone rates as medium-sized. The CDR3 nucleotides read TGTGCCAGCAGTTCTAGCACAGATACGCAGTATTTT. It specifies CASSSSTDTQYF. The V gene is TRBV7-6, the J gene TRBJ2-3; D is unclear. The V and J ends lost 6 bases and 0 bases respectively, with 4 bases between them. Germline CDR1 reads SGHVS; CDR2 reads FNYEAQ. The CDR3 extends over 12 amino acids.

J is TRBJ2-3 and V is TRBV6-6; D is possibly TRBD1 or TRBD2 (5 bases each). V lost 6 bases, J lost 5 bases, and 15 bases lay in between. This CDR3 contains 14 residues. The germline V gene has CDR1 MNHNY and CDR2 SVGAGI (reference sequence). The CDR3 bases are TGTGCCAGCAGGGACGGGACGGTCGGAGATACGCAGTATTTT. Its translation: CASRDGTVGDTQYF.

The chain uses TRBV24-1 and TRBJ1-1, with no clear D. Germline lookup yields CDR1 KGHDR and CDR2 SFDVKD. CDR3 length equals 11 residues. The V and J ends lost 12 bases and 1 base respectively, with 8 bases between them. The chain's CDR3 is CASRSNTEAFF. The DNA for the CDR3 is TGTGCCTCCCGGTCGAACACTGAAGCTTTCTTT.

The chain couples TRBV9 to TRBJ2-3, with TRBD2 matching over 11 bases. Germline CDR1 reads SGDLS; CDR2 reads YYNGEE. The CDR3 has 16 amino acids. The V segment lost 4 bases and the J segment 2 bases; nucleotides outside the gene matches: 6. This CDR3 reads CASSPLAGGLTDTQYF. The CDR3 DNA follows: TGTGCCAGCAGCCCCCTAGCGGGAGGCCTCACAGATACGCAGTATTTT. Full variable domain (missing parts from reference TRBV9 and TRBJ2-3): DSGVTQTPKHLITATGQRVTLRCSPRSGDLSVYWYQQSLDQGLQFLIQYYNGEERAKGNILERFSAQQFPDLHSELNLSSLELGDSALYFCASSPLAGGLTDTQYFGPGTRLTVL.

V is TRBV18 and J is TRBJ1-1; D is possibly TRBD1 (6 bases). The CDR3 spans 13 residues. Deletions cut 3 bases from V and 4 bases from J, with 9 bases between. Germline V lookup: CDR1 KGHSH, CDR2 LQKENI. DNA of the CDR3: TGTGCCAGCTCACCCAGGGGTGGCACTGAAGCTTTCTTT. As protein: CASSPRGGTEAFF.

The gene calls are TRBV3-1 (or the pseudogene TRBV3-2) and TRBJ1-1; weak D call: TRBD1 (5 bases). This CDR3 spans 13 amino acids. Germline CDR1 is LGHDT and CDR2 is YNNKEL (reference sequence). Trimming pared 1 base from V and 7 bases from J, leaving 10 bases between. DNA of the CDR3: TGTGCCAGCAGCCAAGTAGCAGGGTTTGAAGCTTTCTTT. It encodes CASSQVAGFEAFF.

V gene TRBV19 combines with J gene TRBJ1-1, with D maybe TRBD1 (5 bases). The CDR3 is made up of 15 amino acids. Germline lookup yields CDR1 LNHDA and CDR2 SQIVND (reference sequence). V lost 2 bases, J lost 1 base, and 11 bases lay in between. The CDR3: CASSISGRANTEAFF. The CDR3 region has the DNA TGTGCCAGTAGTATATCTGGCAGGGCGAACACTGAAGCTTTCTTT.